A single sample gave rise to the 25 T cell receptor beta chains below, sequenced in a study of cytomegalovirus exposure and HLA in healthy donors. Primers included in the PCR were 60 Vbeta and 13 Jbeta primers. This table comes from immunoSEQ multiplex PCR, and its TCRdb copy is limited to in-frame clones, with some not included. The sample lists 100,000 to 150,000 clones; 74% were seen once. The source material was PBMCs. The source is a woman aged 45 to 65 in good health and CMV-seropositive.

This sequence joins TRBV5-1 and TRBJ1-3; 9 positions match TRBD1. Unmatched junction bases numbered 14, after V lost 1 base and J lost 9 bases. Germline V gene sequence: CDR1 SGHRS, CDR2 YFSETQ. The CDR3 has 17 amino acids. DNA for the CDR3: TGCGCCAGCAGCTTGTCAATCGCCGGGACAGGGCGAGGCACCATATATTTT. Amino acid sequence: CASSLSIAGTGRGTIYF.

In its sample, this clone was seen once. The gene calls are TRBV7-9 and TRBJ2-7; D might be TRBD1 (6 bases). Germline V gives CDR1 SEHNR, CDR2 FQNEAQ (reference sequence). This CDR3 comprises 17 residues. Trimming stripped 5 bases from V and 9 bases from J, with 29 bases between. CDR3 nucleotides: TGTGCCAGCAGCCCCCGGACAGACCAGCATGGAACGTTTTTGCAGTACTTC. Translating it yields CASSPRTDQHGTFLQYF. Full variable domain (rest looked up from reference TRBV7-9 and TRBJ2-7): DTGVSQNPRHKITKRGQNVTFRCDPISEHNRLYWYRQTLGQGPEFLTYFQNEAQLEKSRLLSDRFSAERPKGSFSTLEIQRTEQGDSAMYLCASSPRTDQHGTFLQYFGPGTRLTVT.

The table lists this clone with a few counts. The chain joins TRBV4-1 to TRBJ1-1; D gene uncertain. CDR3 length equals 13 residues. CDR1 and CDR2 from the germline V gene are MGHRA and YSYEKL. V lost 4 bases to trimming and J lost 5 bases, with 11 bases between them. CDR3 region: CASSLPSGTEAFF. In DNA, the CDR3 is TGCGCCAGCAGCCTTCCCTCCGGGACTGAAGCTTTCTTT.

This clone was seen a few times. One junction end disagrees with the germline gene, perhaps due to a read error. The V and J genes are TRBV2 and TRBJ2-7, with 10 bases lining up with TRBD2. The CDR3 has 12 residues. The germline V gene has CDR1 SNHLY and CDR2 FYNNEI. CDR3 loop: CASSQGASGGSF. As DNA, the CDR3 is TGTGCCAGCAGTCAGGGGGCTAGCGGGGGAAGCTTC.

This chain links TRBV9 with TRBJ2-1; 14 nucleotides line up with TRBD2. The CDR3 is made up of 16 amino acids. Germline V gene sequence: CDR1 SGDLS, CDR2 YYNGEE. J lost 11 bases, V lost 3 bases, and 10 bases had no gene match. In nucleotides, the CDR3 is TGTGCCAGCAGCGCTGACCAGGGACTAGCGGGGGCAAAGCAGTTCTTC. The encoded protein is CASSADQGLAGAKQFF.

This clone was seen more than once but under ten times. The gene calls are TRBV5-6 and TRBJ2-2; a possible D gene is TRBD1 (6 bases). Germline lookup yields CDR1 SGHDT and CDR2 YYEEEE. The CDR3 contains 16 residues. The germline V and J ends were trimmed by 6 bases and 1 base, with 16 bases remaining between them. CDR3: CASTRADRRNTGELFF. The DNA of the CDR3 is TGTGCCAGCACACGGGCGGACAGAAGGAACACCGGGGAGCTGTTTTTT.

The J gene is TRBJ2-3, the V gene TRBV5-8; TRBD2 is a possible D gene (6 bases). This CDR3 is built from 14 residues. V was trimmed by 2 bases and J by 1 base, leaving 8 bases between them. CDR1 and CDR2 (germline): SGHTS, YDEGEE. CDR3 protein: CASSLGGGTDTQYF. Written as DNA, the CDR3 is TGTGCCAGCAGCTTAGGAGGGGGCACAGATACGCAGTATTTT.

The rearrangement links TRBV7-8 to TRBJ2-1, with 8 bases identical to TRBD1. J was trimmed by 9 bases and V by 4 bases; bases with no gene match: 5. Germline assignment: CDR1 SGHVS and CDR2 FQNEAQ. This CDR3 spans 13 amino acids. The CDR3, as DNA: TGTGCCAGCAGCTCGGACAGGGATGCTGAGCAGTTCTTC. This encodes CASSSDRDAEQFF.

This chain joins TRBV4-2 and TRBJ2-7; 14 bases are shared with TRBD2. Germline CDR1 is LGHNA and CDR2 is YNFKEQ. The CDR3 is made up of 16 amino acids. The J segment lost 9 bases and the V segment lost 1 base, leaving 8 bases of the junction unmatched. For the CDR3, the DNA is TGTGCCAGCAGCCAAGGGAGACTAGCGGGGGGGTTCGGGCAGTACTTC. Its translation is CASSQGRLAGGFGQYF.

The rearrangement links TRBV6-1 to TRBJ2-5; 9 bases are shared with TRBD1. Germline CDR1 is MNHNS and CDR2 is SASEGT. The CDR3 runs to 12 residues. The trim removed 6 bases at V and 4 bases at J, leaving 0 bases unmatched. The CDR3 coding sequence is TGTGCCAGCAGGGACAGGGGAGAGACCCAGTACTTC. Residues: CASRDRGETQYF.

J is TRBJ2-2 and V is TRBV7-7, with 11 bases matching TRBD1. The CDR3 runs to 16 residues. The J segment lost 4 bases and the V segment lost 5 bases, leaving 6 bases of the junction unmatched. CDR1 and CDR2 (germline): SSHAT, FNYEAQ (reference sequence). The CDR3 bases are TGTGCCAGCAGCCCCTGGACAGGGGGCATCACCGGGGAGCTGTTTTTT. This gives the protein CASSPWTGGITGELFF.

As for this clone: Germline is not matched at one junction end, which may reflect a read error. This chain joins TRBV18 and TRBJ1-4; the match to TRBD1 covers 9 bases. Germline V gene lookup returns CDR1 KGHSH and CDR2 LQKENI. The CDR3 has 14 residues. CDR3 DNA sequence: TGTGCCAGCTCACCAAGGGACAGGGAGTCTATCCCATCTTTT. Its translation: CASSPRDRESIPSF.

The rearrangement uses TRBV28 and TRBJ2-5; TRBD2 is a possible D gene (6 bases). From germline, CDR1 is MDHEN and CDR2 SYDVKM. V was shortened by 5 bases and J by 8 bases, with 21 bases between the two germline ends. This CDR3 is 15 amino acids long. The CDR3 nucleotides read TGTGCCAGCAGTCCGCCTCCCCGACTAGTGGTCACCCAGTACTTC. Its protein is CASSPPPRLVVTQYF.

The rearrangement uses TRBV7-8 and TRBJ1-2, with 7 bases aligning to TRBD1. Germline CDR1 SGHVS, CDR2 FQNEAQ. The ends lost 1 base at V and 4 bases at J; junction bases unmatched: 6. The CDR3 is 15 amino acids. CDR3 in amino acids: CASSLGTQGIYGYTF. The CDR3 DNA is TGTGCCAGCAGCTTAGGCACACAGGGGATCTATGGCTACACCTTC.

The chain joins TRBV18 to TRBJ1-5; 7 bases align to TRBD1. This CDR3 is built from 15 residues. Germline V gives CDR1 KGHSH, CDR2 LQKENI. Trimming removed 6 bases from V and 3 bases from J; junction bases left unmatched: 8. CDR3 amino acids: CASSSGGQPNQPQHF. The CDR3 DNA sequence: TGTGCCAGCTCCTCCGGGGGACAGCCCAATCAGCCCCAGCATTTT.

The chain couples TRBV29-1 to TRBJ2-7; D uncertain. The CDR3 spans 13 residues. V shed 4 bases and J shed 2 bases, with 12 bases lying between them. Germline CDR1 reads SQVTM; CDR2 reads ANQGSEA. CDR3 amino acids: CSVVAGGTYEQYF. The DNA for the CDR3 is TGCAGCGTTGTTGCCGGCGGAACCTACGAGCAGTACTTC.

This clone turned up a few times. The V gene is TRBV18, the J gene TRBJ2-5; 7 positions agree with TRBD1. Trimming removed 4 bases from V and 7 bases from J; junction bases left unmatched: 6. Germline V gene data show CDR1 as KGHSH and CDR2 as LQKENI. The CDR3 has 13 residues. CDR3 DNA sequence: TGTGCCAGCTCACAGACAGGGTCGGGGACCCAGTACTTC. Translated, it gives CASSQTGSGTQYF.

This CDR3 is CAISRQGGTNEQFF. The CDR3 DNA sequence: TGTGCCATTAGCAGGCAGGGGGGTACAAATGAGCAGTTCTTC. The rearrangement links TRBV6-6 to TRBJ2-1, with D possibly matching TRBD1 (7 bases). The CDR3 has 14 residues. Looked up from germline, CDR1 is MNHNY and CDR2 is SVGAGI (reference sequence). Trimming took 10 bases from V and 7 from J, leaving 20 bases between them.

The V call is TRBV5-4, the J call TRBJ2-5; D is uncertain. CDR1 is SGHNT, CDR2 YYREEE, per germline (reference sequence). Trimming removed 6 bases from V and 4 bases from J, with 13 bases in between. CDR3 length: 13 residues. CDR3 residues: CASKLPHSETQYF. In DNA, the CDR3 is TGTGCCAGCAAACTCCCTCATTCAGAGACCCAGTACTTC.

The CDR3 nucleotides read TGTGCCAGCAGCTTGGGTATAGCCCAAGAGACCCAGTACTTC. This sequence encodes CASSLGIAQETQYF. The chain combines TRBV5-4 with TRBJ2-5; no clear D gene. This CDR3 has 14 amino acids. V lost 0 bases, J lost 1 base, and 7 bases lay in between. Germline CDR1 and CDR2: SGHNT and YYREEE (reference sequence).

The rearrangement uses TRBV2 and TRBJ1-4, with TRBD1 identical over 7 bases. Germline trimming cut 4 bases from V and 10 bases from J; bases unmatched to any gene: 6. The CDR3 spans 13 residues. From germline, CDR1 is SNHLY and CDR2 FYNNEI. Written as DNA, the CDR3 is TGTGCCAGCAGTGGGGGGACAGTTCGAAAACTGTTTTTT. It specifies CASSGGTVRKLFF.

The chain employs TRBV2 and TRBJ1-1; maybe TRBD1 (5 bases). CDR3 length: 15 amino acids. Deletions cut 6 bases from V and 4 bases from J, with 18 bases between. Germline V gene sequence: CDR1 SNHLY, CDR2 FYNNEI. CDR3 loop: CASRGRGQGATEAFF. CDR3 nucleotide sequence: TGTGCCAGCAGGGGGAGGGGTCAGGGCGCCACTGAAGCTTTCTTT.

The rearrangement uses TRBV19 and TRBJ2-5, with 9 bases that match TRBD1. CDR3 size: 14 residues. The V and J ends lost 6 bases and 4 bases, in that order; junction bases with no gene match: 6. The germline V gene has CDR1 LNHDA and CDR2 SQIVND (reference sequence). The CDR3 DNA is TGTGCCAGTAGCCGGACAGGGGTGGCAGAGACCCAGTACTTC. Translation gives CASSRTGVAETQYF. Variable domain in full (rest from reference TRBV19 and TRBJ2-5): DGGITQSPKYLFRKEGQNVTLSCEQNLNHDAMYWYRQDPGQGLRLIYYSQIVNDFQKGDIAEGYSVSREKKESFPLTVTSAQKNPTAFYLCASSRTGVAETQYFGPGTRLLVL.

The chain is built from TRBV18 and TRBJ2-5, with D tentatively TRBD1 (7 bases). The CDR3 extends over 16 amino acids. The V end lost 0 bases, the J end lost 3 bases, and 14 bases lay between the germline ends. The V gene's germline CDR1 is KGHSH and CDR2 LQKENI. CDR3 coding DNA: TGTGCCAGCTCACCACCGTCAGGGGGGAATAAAGAGACCCAGTACTTC. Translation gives CASSPPSGGNKETQYF. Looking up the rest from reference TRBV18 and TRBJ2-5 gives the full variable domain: NAGVMQNPRHLVRRRGQEARLRCSPMKGHSHVYWYRQLPEEGLKFMVYLQKENIIDESGMPKERFSAEFPKEGPSILRIQQVVRGDSAAYFCASSPPSGGNKETQYFGPGTRLLVL.

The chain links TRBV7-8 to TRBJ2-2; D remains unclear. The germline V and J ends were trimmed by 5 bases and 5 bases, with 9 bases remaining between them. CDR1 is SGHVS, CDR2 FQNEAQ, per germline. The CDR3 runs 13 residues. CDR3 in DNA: TGTGCCAGCAGCCACGAGTGGACCGGGGAGCTGTTTTTT. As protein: CASSHEWTGELFF.